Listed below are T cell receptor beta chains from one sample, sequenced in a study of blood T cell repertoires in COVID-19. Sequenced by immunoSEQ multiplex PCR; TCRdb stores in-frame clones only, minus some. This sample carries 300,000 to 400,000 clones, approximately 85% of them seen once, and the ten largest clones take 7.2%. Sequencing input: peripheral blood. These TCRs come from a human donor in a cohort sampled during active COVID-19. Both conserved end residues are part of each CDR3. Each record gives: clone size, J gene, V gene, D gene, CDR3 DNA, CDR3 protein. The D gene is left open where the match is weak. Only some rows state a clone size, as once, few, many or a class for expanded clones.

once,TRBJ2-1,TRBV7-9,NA,TGTGCCAGCAGCTTCTCAGGGGACTACAATGAGCAGTTCTTC,CASSFSGDYNEQFF
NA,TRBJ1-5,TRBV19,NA,TGTGCCAGTAGTATTAGACAGATCCAGCATTTT,CASSIRQIQHF
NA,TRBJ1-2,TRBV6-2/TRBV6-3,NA,TGTGCCAGCAGTCGGGAGGGTGTTGGCTACACCTTC,CASSREGVGYTF
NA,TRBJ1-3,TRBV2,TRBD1,TGTGCCAGCAGACCGACAGGGGCTGGAAACACCATATATTTT,CASRPTGAGNTIYF
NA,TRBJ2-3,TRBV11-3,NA,TGTGCCAGCAGCTTAAATGTCGGAGATACGCAGTATTTT,CASSLNVGDTQYF
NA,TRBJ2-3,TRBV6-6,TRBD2,TGTGCCAGCAGCCTCTCGGCGGGGGGCGGGGCAGATACGCAGTATTTT,CASSLSAGGGADTQYF
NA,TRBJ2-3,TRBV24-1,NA,TGTGCCACCAGTGATGCGAACGCCGGGACACGGAGCACAGATACGCAGTATTTT,CATSDANAGTRSTDTQYF
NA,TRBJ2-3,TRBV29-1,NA,TGCGGAGTCGGAGTAGCTAGCACAGATACGCAGTATTTT,CGVGVASTDTQYF
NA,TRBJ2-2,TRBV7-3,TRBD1,TGTGCCAGCAGCTTAATCGGGTTAGATTTCCTAGAGCTGCGTTGGGCAGGGGGCGAAGGGGAGCTGTTTTTT,CASSLIGLDFLELRWAGGEGELFF
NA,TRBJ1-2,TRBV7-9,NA,TGTGCCAGCAGCTTAGCGAATACCGGCTATGGCTACACCTTC,CASSLANTGYGYTF
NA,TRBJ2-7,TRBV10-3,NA,TGTGCCATCAGTGAGACTACAGGCTACGAGCAGTACTTC,CAISETTGYEQYF
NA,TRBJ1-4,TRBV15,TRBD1,TGTGCCACCAGGTACCCCCCACAGGGGAAGGTGAGGACGAATGAAAAACTGTTTTTT,CATRYPPQGKVRTNEKLFF
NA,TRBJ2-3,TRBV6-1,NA,TGTGCCAGCAGTGAGGAGTGGTATTATACGCAGTATTTT,CASSEEWYYTQYF
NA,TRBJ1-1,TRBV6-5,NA,TGTGCCAGCAGTTACTCCCGGAGGTGGTACACTGAAGCTTTCTTT,CASSYSRRWYTEAFF
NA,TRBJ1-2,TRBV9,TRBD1,TGTGCCAGCAGCCCGTCGACAGGGTCCGGCTATGGCTACACCTTC,CASSPSTGSGYGYTF
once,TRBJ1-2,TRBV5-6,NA,TGTGCCAGCAGCTTGCTGCGGGCGGGCTACACCTTC,CASSLLRAGYTF
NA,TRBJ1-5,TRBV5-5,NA,TGTGCCAGCAGCTTGGGGCAGGGGTCTTATCAGCCCCAGCATTTT,CASSLGQGSYQPQHF
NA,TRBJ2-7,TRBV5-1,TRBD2,TGCGCCAGCAGCTTGGTGGTTCTAGCGGGGGGGCCGGGAGTCTACGAGCAGTACTTC,CASSLVVLAGGPGVYEQYF
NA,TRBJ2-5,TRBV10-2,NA,TGCGCCAGCAGTGTCCTAGCGGAGACCCAGTACTTC,CASSVLAETQYF
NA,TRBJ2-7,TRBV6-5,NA,TGTGCCAGCAGTTACACGGACAGTAGCGAGCAGTACTTC,CASSYTDSSEQYF
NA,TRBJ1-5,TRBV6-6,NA,TGTGCCAGCAGTTACATCAAGGGGCGTAGCAATCAGCCCCAGCATTTT,CASSYIKGRSNQPQHF
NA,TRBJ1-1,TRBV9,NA,TGTGCCAGCAGCGCACCCGTAGGGGGTTTGAACACTGAAGCTTTCTTT,CASSAPVGGLNTEAFF
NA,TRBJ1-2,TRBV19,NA,TGTGCCAGTAGTGTCGGAAGGGGATCCTATGGCTACACCTTC,CASSVGRGSYGYTF
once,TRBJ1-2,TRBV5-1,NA,TGCGCCAGCAGCTTGTGGGCAGGAAGCTATGGCTACACCTTC,CASSLWAGSYGYTF
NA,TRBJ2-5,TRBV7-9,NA,TGTGCCAGCAGCCAAGCGGCCGGGATCCAAGAGACCCAGTACTTC,CASSQAAGIQETQYF
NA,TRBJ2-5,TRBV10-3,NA,TGTGCCATCAGTGGACAGGAAGAGACCCAGTACTTC,CAISGQEETQYF
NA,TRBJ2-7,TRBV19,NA,TGTGCCAGTAGCTCCTCCAGGGGCGGCGAGCAGTACTTC,CASSSSRGGEQYF
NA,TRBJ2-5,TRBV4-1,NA,TGCGCCAGCAGCCAAATGGTCGGTCGGGGAGGAGAGACCCAGTACTTC,CASSQMVGRGGETQYF
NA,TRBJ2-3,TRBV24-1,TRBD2,TGTGCCACCAGTGATTTCCAAACTAGCGGGGGGGCGGTTACGCAGTATTTT,CATSDFQTSGGAVTQYF
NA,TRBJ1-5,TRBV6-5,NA,TGTGCCACCACCGCTCGAGGGGGAGAGCAGCCCCAGCATTTT,CATTARGGEQPQHF
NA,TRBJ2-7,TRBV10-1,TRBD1,TGCGCCAGCAGTGACTCGGACAGGGGAAACTACGAGCAGTACTTC,CASSDSDRGNYEQYF
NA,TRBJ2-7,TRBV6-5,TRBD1,TGTGCCAGCAGTCGGCCGGGACAGCACCACTACGAGCAGTACTTC,CASSRPGQHHYEQYF
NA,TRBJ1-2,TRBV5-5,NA,TGTGCCAGCAGCTTGGTTAGTTATGGCTACACCTTC,CASSLVSYGYTF
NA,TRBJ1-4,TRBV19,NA,TGTGCCAGTAGTATTCGGGCAGGGGTCGCAACTAATGAAAAACTGTTTTTT,CASSIRAGVATNEKLFF
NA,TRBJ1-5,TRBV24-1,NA,TGTGCCACCAGTGATAAGTTCGGGTATCAGCCCCAGCATTTT,CATSDKFGYQPQHF
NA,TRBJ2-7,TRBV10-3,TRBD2,TGTGCCATCAGTGAAAAGCGGGGGGCCTACGAGCAGTACTTC,CAISEKRGAYEQYF
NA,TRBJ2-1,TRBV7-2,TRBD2,TGTGCCAGCAGACGTCACGAGCGGGGGGAAAATGAGCAGTTCTTC,CASRRHERGENEQFF
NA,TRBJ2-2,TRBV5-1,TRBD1,TGCGCCAGCAGCTCGGACAGGGGGAACACCGGGGAGCTGTTTTTT,CASSSDRGNTGELFF
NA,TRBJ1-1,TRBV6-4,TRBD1,TGTGCCAGCAGTACCTGGGACAGGGTCGCTGAAGCTTTCTTT,CASSTWDRVAEAFF
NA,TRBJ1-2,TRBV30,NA,TGTGCCTGGAGTGTAGGCAGGGACTATGGCTACACCTTC,CAWSVGRDYGYTF
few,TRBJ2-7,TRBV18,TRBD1,TGTGCCAGCGCCCGACAGGGACCCTCCTACGAGCAGTACTTC,CASARQGPSYEQYF
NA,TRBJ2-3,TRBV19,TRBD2,TGTGCCAGTAACGGGGGGGCTACAGATACGCAGTATTTT,CASNGGATDTQYF
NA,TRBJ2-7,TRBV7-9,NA,TGTGCCAGCAGCTCGGGTCGGAGGAACTCCTACGAGCAGTACTTC,CASSSGRRNSYEQYF
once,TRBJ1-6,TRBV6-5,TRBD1,TGTGCCAGCCTAGGGGGCCCCCGTGAACCCCTCCACTTT,CASLGGPREPLHF
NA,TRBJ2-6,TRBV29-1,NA,TGCAGCGTTGAATTAGCCGTGGCGTCTGGGGCCAACGTCCTGACTTTC,CSVELAVASGANVLTF
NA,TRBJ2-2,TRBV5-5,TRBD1,TGTGCCAGCAGCGATGGGACAGGGCCGTTAGGAGGGGAGCTGTTTTTT,CASSDGTGPLGGELFF
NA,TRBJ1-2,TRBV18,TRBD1,TGTGCCAGCTCACCACTCACAGGGGCGCTTGGCTACACCTTC,CASSPLTGALGYTF
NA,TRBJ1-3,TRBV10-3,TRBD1,TGTGCCATCAGTGAGTCGGGACAGGGAGGAAACACCATATATTTT,CAISESGQGGNTIYF
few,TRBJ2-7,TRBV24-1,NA,TGTGCCACCAGTGATGGTACAGGAGCCTCCTACGAGCAGTACTTC,CATSDGTGASYEQYF